Listed below are T cell receptor beta chains from one sample, sequenced in a study of cytomegalovirus exposure and HLA in healthy donors. Libraries were prepared by immunoSEQ multiplex PCR; TCRdb keeps only in-frame clonotypes and omits some of them. The sample yields 150,000 to 200,000 clones, approximately 70% seen once. The source material was PBMCs. These receptors were collected from a woman in her twenties or thirties in good health and CMV-seronegative. The CDR3 runs from the conserved cysteine through the conserved F or W. Fields, in order: clone size, V gene, J gene, D gene, CDR3 DNA, CDR3 protein. D genes are given only for firm matches. Clone size is given for some rows only: seen once, a few or many times, or a class if the clone is expanded.

NA,TRBV11-3,TRBJ2-7,TRBD1,TGTGCCAGCAGCCCCCGACAGGGTTCCTACGAGCAGTACTTC,CASSPRQGSYEQYF
once,TRBV5-5,TRBJ2-5,TRBD1,TGTGCCAGCAGCTTGGGACAGGGGGCTGGACAAGAGACCCAGTACTTC,CASSLGQGAGQETQYF
NA,TRBV2,TRBJ1-2,NA,TGTGCCAGCAGAGACCGGGACACCGCTAACTATGGCTACACCTTC,CASRDRDTANYGYTF
NA,TRBV7-3,TRBJ2-3,TRBD2,TGTGCCAGCAGCTTAATAGCGGGTCTGGGAGATACGCAGTATTTT,CASSLIAGLGDTQYF
few,TRBV5-1,TRBJ2-5,NA,TGCGCCAGCAGCTTGGAAGCAGGTCAAGAGACCCAGTACTTC,CASSLEAGQETQYF
NA,TRBV7-2,TRBJ2-2,TRBD2,TGTGCCAGTAACATTACTCCCCTAGCGGCCGGGGAGCTGTTTTTT,CASNITPLAAGELFF
NA,TRBV11-1,TRBJ2-7,TRBD2,TGTGCCAGCAGCTGGACTAGCGGGACGACCTACGAGCAGTACTTC,CASSWTSGTTYEQYF
NA,TRBV30,TRBJ2-1,TRBD1,TGTGCCTGGACCCCCGGGACAGGTTTGTACAATGAGCAGTTCTTC,CAWTPGTGLYNEQFF
few,TRBV7-9,TRBJ2-1,TRBD1,TGTGCCAGCAGCTTAGAAGTATCCAGGACAGGATACAATGAGCAGTTCTTC,CASSLEVSRTGYNEQFF
few,TRBV6-5,TRBJ2-2,NA,TGTGCCAGCAGCCCCACAGTTTTGAACACCGGGGAGCTGTTTTTT,CASSPTVLNTGELFF
NA,TRBV6-4,TRBJ2-1,TRBD2,TGTGCCAGCAGTATCTTCGCGGGAGGATACAATGAGCAGTTCTTC,CASSIFAGGYNEQFF
NA,TRBV23-1,TRBJ1-4,NA,TGCGCCAGCAGTCCACAGATTAATGAAAAACTGTTTTTT,CASSPQINEKLFF
NA,TRBV25-1,TRBJ2-7,TRBD1,TGTGCCAGCAGTGACCCCCGAGACAGGGGTTCCTACGAGCAGTACTTC,CASSDPRDRGSYEQYF
once,TRBV13,TRBJ2-7,TRBD2,TGTGCCAGCAGCTCTACATCCGGGGGGGCGGTCTACGAGCAGTACTTC,CASSSTSGGAVYEQYF
NA,TRBV2,TRBJ1-1,NA,TGTGCCAGCAGTGAGGTTACAGGGAGAACTGAAGCTTTCTTT,CASSEVTGRTEAFF
NA,TRBV29-1,TRBJ2-5,NA,TGCAGCGTGGGCCCAGGGCAAGAGACCCAGTACTTC,CSVGPGQETQYF
NA,TRBV4-2,TRBJ2-1,TRBD2,TGTGCCAGCAGCCTAGCGGGGGAGCAGTTCTTC,CASSLAGEQFF
NA,TRBV6-4,TRBJ2-1,TRBD1,TGTGCCAGCAGTGACGGAGGACAGGGGGCGGATGAGCAGTTCTTC,CASSDGGQGADEQFF
NA,TRBV6-1,TRBJ2-7,NA,TGTGCCAGCGCCCGACTGATCTACGAGCAGTACTTC,CASARLIYEQYF
NA,TRBV13,TRBJ2-7,TRBD1,TGTGCCAGCAGCTCCGGGACAGGGTGGTACGAGCAGTACTTC,CASSSGTGWYEQYF
NA,TRBV7-2,TRBJ2-7,TRBD1,TGTGCCAGCAGCTTAGAGGCAGGGGGCAACGAGCAGTACTTC,CASSLEAGGNEQYF
NA,TRBV27,TRBJ2-7,NA,TGTGCCAGCAGGGTCCTAGAAGACAGCTCCTACGAGCAGTACTTC,CASRVLEDSSYEQYF
NA,TRBV5-1,TRBJ2-7,TRBD2,TGCGCCAGCAGCTTACGGGAGGGCCTCTACGAGCAGTACTTC,CASSLREGLYEQYF
few,TRBV4-1,TRBJ1-1,NA,TGCGCCAGCAGCATCCTAGCTGGGGTTTCCGTTTCGAACACTGAAGCTTTCTTT,CASSILAGVSVSNTEAFF
NA,TRBV9,TRBJ1-2,NA,TGTGCCAGCAGCGTAGGTGATTTTAGAGGGATGGATGGCTACACCTTC,CASSVGDFRGMDGYTF
NA,TRBV13,TRBJ2-7,NA,TGTGCCAGCAGCTCGGAGAGCGGTCCTGAGTACTTC,CASSSESGPEYF
NA,TRBV27,TRBJ1-1,TRBD1,TGTGCCAGCAGGGGACCTCTAAGGGACAGACACACTGAAGCTTTCTTT,CASRGPLRDRHTEAFF
NA,TRBV7-3,TRBJ2-1,TRBD2,TGTGCCAGCAGCTCGTTAGCGGGATCCACCTACAATGAGCAGTTCTTC,CASSSLAGSTYNEQFF
NA,TRBV19,TRBJ1-4,TRBD1,TGTGCCAGTAGTATACGGGACAGTTCATATACTGCAACTAATGAAAAACTGTTTTTT,CASSIRDSSYTATNEKLFF
NA,TRBV11-2,TRBJ1-1,NA,TGTGCCAGCAGCTTGGGGGCGTTTGACACTGAAGCTTTCTTT,CASSLGAFDTEAFF
NA,TRBV5-6,TRBJ2-1,TRBD2,TGTGCCAGCAGCGACGATTCTAGCGGGGGGGCCAATGAGCAGTTCTTC,CASSDDSSGGANEQFF
NA,TRBV28,TRBJ2-7,TRBD1,TGTGCCAGCAGGTGGGCAGGGGGACACGAGCAGTACTTC,CASRWAGGHEQYF
once,TRBV2,TRBJ2-1,TRBD2,TGTGCCAGCAGTCTACATCCCGGGACTAGCGGGAGAAAGTCCTACAATGAGCAGTTCTTC,CASSLHPGTSGRKSYNEQFF
NA,TRBV9,TRBJ2-7,NA,TGTGCCAGCAGCCTGGATAGGGGCGAGCAGTACTTC,CASSLDRGEQYF
few,TRBV7-2,TRBJ1-1,NA,TGTGCCAGCACCTCCTTGGTCGGCACTGAAGCTTTCTTT,CASTSLVGTEAFF
NA,TRBV2,TRBJ1-1,NA,TGTGCCAGCCGCGGAGAGAGACCTACAGGAGCTGAAGCTTTCTTT,CASRGERPTGAEAFF
NA,TRBV4-1,TRBJ1-5,NA,TGCGCCAGCAGCCAAGTGGGTGGGACACCAGGGCAGCCCCAGCATTTT,CASSQVGGTPGQPQHF
NA,TRBV18,TRBJ2-3,TRBD1,TGTGCCAGCTCGCTCGGGACAGGGCCCCCAGATACGCAGTATTTT,CASSLGTGPPDTQYF
NA,TRBV5-1,TRBJ2-7,TRBD1,TGCGCCAGCAGCTTTTTTTATGATCGGGACAGGTCCTACGAGCAGTACTTC,CASSFFYDRDRSYEQYF
few,TRBV11-2,TRBJ2-3,TRBD2,TGTGCCAGCAGCTTTAGCGGGAGGTTGAACGTAGATACGCAGTATTTT,CASSFSGRLNVDTQYF
NA,TRBV7-9,TRBJ2-5,NA,TGTGCCAGCAGCCTTGCACAGGACAGTAAAGAGACCCAGTACTTC,CASSLAQDSKETQYF
NA,TRBV7-2,TRBJ1-2,NA,TGTGCCAGCAGCTTTTTCGTTGGGAGATATGCAGCTAACTATGGCTACACCTTC,CASSFFVGRYAANYGYTF
NA,TRBV6-5,TRBJ1-6,TRBD1,TGTGCCAGCAGTTACGCAGGGGGCAATTCACCCCTCCACTTT,CASSYAGGNSPLHF
NA,TRBV9,TRBJ1-1,NA,TGTGCCAGCAGCGTCGACAACCTTGGGGGGGAGGAGGACACTGAAGCTTTCTTT,CASSVDNLGGEEDTEAFF
NA,TRBV19,TRBJ2-6,TRBD1,TGTGCCAGTAGTATGACAGGGGCCGGGGCCAACGTCCTGACTTTC,CASSMTGAGANVLTF
few,TRBV4-3,TRBJ2-1,TRBD2,TGCGCCAGCAGCCAATTTCGGGGGTCGGGAGGGGCCCATGAGCAGTTCTTC,CASSQFRGSGGAHEQFF
NA,TRBV27,TRBJ2-1,TRBD1,TGTGCCAGCAGCCTGGACAGGGGCGGTGAGCAGTTCTTC,CASSLDRGGEQFF
NA,TRBV7-8,TRBJ2-1,TRBD1,TGTGCCAGCAGCCCTCAGGGGGCGTCCAATGAGCAGTTCTTC,CASSPQGASNEQFF